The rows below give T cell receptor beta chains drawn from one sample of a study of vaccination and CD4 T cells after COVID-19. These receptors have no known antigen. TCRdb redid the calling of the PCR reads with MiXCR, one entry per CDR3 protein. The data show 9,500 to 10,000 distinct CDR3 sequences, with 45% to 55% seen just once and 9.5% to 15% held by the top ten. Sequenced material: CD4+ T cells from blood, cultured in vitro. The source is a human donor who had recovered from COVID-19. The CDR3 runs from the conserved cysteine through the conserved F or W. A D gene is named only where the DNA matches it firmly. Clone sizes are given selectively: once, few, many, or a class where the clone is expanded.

DNA: TGTGCCAGCCGGGGGTTAGCTGAGCAGTTCTTC
CDR3: CASRGLAEQFF
size: few
D: .
J: TRBJ2-1
V: TRBV6-1

DNA: TGTGCCAGCAACCGAGCTAACTATGGCTACACCTTC
CDR3: CASNRANYGYTF
size: few
D: .
J: TRBJ1-2
V: TRBV2

DNA: TGCAGTGCTATGAGGGGACAGGGGGCTTTATCGGCTTTCTTT
CDR3: CSAMRGQGALSAFF
size: .
D: TRBD1
J: TRBJ1-1
V: TRBV20-1

DNA: TGCAGCGTTGGGTCTGGGGTGAACACTGAAGCTTTCTTT
CDR3: CSVGSGVNTEAFF
size: .
D: .
J: TRBJ1-1
V: TRBV29-1

DNA: TGTGCCAGCAGCTCCCCCGGAGGGATGGACACCGGGGAGCTGTTTTTT
CDR3: CASSSPGGMDTGELFF
size: .
D: .
J: TRBJ2-2
V: TRBV7-9

DNA: TGTGCCAGTAGGGGACCAAGGGGCAATCAGCCCCAGCATTTT
CDR3: CASRGPRGNQPQHF
size: few
D: .
J: TRBJ1-5
V: TRBV19

DNA: TGTGCCAGCAGCCGAAGCCGGACACGAATCACAGATACGCAGTATTTT
CDR3: CASSRSRTRITDTQYF
size: .
D: .
J: TRBJ2-3
V: TRBV27

DNA: TGTGCCACCAGTGACCTGACAGGGGGGAGAGAGACCCAGTACTTC
CDR3: CATSDLTGGRETQYF
size: few
D: TRBD1
J: TRBJ2-5
V: TRBV24-1

DNA: TGCAGCGTTGGGGGGGTTCAAGAGACCCAGTACTTC
CDR3: CSVGGVQETQYF
size: .
D: .
J: TRBJ2-5
V: TRBV29-1

DNA: TGTGCCAGCAGTCGACAGGGTATCGGCTACACCTTC
CDR3: CASSRQGIGYTF
size: .
D: TRBD1
J: TRBJ1-2
V: TRBV12-3/TRBV12-4